Shown below are 26 T cell receptor beta chains from a single sample sequenced in a study of cytomegalovirus exposure and HLA in healthy donors. Researchers ran the PCR with 60 Vbeta and 13 Jbeta primers. Clones were sequenced by immunoSEQ multiplex PCR, and TCRdb holds only the in-frame ones, with some missing. This table has about 130,000 clones, about three quarters appearing once. The sample taken for sequencing was PBMCs. These receptors came from a woman aged 30 to 39 in good health and CMV-seronegative.

V is TRBV4-1 and J is TRBJ2-7; TRBD1 matches 8 bases. CDR3 length equals 16 residues. J gave up 2 bases and V 3 bases, and 9 bases lay outside the gene matches. The germline gives CDR1 MGHRA, CDR2 YSYEKL. The CDR3 DNA sequence: TGCGCCAGCAGCCACCCGACAGGGGCGAAGCCCTACGAGCAGTACTTC. It yields the protein CASSHPTGAKPYEQYF.

The chain joins TRBV7-9 to TRBJ1-5; D is ambiguous. Germline V gives CDR1 SEHNR, CDR2 FQNEAQ (reference sequence). CDR3 size: 12 residues. V lost 3 bases to trimming and J lost 5 bases, with 5 bases between them. In DNA form, the CDR3 reads TGTGCCAGCAGCTTCCCCGATCAGCCCCAGCATTTT. This encodes CASSFPDQPQHF.

Only one count was recorded for this clone. J is TRBJ2-6 and V is TRBV7-9; D might be TRBD1 (5 bases). From germline, CDR1 is SEHNR and CDR2 FQNEAQ (reference sequence). This CDR3 region has 17 residues. The ends were cut back, 5 bases at V and 1 base at J, with 15 bases in the middle. The CDR3 coding sequence is TGTGCCAGCAGCCAAGGGGTTTGGCAGTCTGGGGCCAACGTCCTGACTTTC. Translated, it gives CASSQGVWQSGANVLTF. The variable domain in full, completed from reference TRBV7-9 and TRBJ2-6, reads DTGVSQNPRHKITKRGQNVTFRCDPISEHNRLYWYRQTLGQGPEFLTYFQNEAQLEKSRLLSDRFSAERPKGSFSTLEIQRTEQGDSAMYLCASSQGVWQSGANVLTFGAGSRLTVL.

This chain uses TRBV7-9 with TRBJ1-5; no clear D gene. Per the germline V gene, CDR1 is SEHNR and CDR2 is FQNEAQ (reference sequence). The CDR3 has 13 amino acids. V was shortened by 4 bases and J by 5 bases, with 9 bases between the two germline ends. The CDR3 loop is CASSSTEYQPQHF. CDR3 sequence (DNA): TGTGCCAGCAGCTCGACGGAGTATCAGCCCCAGCATTTT.

This clone was seen a single time. The chain combines TRBV2 with TRBJ2-7; 12 bases agree with TRBD2. The trim removed 8 bases at V and 3 bases at J, leaving 5 bases unmatched. Germline assignment: CDR1 SNHLY and CDR2 FYNNEI. The CDR3 extends over 14 amino acids. CDR3 region: CASRQGLAGYEQYF. The CDR3 bases are TGTGCCAGCCGCCAGGGACTAGCGGGCTACGAGCAGTACTTC. The whole variable domain, remainder taken from reference TRBV2 and TRBJ2-7, is EPEVTQTPSHQVTQMGQEVILRCVPISNHLYFYWYRQILGQKVEFLVSFYNNEISEKSEIFDDQFSVERPDGSNFTLKIRSTKLEDSAMYFCASRQGLAGYEQYFGPGTRLTVT.

The rearrangement links TRBV19 to TRBJ1-6; no clear D gene. The CDR3 extends over 16 amino acids. Germline V lookup: CDR1 LNHDA, CDR2 SQIVND (reference sequence). V gave up 3 bases and J gave up 7 bases, with 16 bases separating them. CDR3 amino acids: CASSMFSDPRNSPLHF. Here the CDR3 DNA reads TGTGCCAGTAGTATGTTCTCGGATCCGAGGAATTCACCCCTCCACTTT.

This clone appeared a few times. The V call is TRBV21-1, the J call TRBJ2-4; TRBD2, the table's D call, was not compared with the DNA. TRBV21-1 is described as a pseudogene. The CDR3 sequence is 18 residues long. This CDR3 is CASTQSLAGGGAKNIQYF. Written as DNA, the CDR3 is TGTGCCAGCACCCAAAGCCTAGCGGGAGGGGGGGCCAAAAACATTCAGTACTTC.

This clone came up once. The chain couples TRBV7-2 to TRBJ2-5, with 11 bases fitting TRBD1. The V segment lost 5 bases and the J segment 4 bases; nucleotides outside the gene matches: 6. Per the germline V gene, CDR1 is SGHTA and CDR2 is FQGNSA. The CDR3 has 15 residues. The CDR3 DNA reads as TGTGCCAGCAGCACCAGGACAGGGGGCCCAGAGACCCAGTACTTC. The encoded protein is CASSTRTGGPETQYF.

This clone was detected once. This rearrangement joins TRBV28 to TRBJ2-3, with TRBD1 matching 7 bases. The CDR3 extends over 17 amino acids. Germline V gene data show CDR1 as MDHEN and CDR2 as SYDVKM. V lost 5 bases, J lost 0 bases, and 11 bases stayed unmatched. CDR3 DNA: TGTGCCAGCAGTCCCTATCGACAGGGCTTCAGCACAGATACGCAGTATTTT. Translation: CASSPYRQGFSTDTQYF.

This rearrangement joins TRBV5-1 to TRBJ2-3; 9 bases align to TRBD1. This CDR3 is 17 amino acids long. V lost 0 bases to trimming and J lost 3 bases; unmatched junction nucleotides: 8. Germline values: CDR1 SGHRS, CDR2 YFSETQ. CDR3 coding DNA: TGCGCCAGCAGCTTGGCCGCAACAGGGGGCGTGACAGATACGCAGTATTTT. It is translated as CASSLAATGGVTDTQYF.

The V gene is TRBV6-6, the J gene TRBJ1-5, with D unclear. Trimming shortened V by 6 bases and J by 4 bases, and 13 bases separated the two germline ends. The CDR3 covers 14 residues. The germline V gene encodes CDR1 MNHNY and CDR2 SVGAGI (reference sequence). This CDR3 reads CASSPPSLNQPQHF. CDR3 coding DNA: TGTGCCAGCAGCCCCCCGTCCTTAAATCAGCCCCAGCATTTT.

The chain joins TRBV19 to TRBJ2-7, with D perhaps matching TRBD2 (6 bases). From germline, CDR1 is LNHDA and CDR2 SQIVND (reference sequence). The CDR3 contains 16 residues. Between the trimmed V and J ends, which lost 1 base and 3 bases, there was a span of 16 bases. CDR3 nucleotide sequence: TGTGCCAGTAGTATAGTTGCCGTTGGAGGGGACTACGAGCAGTACTTC. Its protein product is CASSIVAVGGDYEQYF. The whole variable domain, remainder taken from reference TRBV19 and TRBJ2-7, is DGGITQSPKYLFRKEGQNVTLSCEQNLNHDAMYWYRQDPGQGLRLIYYSQIVNDFQKGDIAEGYSVSREKKESFPLTVTSAQKNPTAFYLCASSIVAVGGDYEQYFGPGTRLTVT.

V usage is TRBV10-3 and J usage is TRBJ1-2; no firm D call. The V gene's germline CDR1 is ENHRY and CDR2 SYGVKD. Trimming took off 2 bases at V and 4 bases at J, with 17 bases between the two ends. The CDR3 spans 16 residues. In DNA form, the CDR3 reads TGTGCCATCAGTGAGAATCCCTCCGGGGTGCCCTATGGCTACACCTTC. Encoded protein: CAISENPSGVPYGYTF.

This clone has more than one count but fewer than ten. The rearrangement links TRBV6-1 to TRBJ2-7; 9 bases are a match to TRBD2. The CDR3 is 14 residues long. Germline V gene lookup returns CDR1 MNHNS and CDR2 SASEGT. The J segment lost 1 base and the V segment lost 7 bases, leaving 5 bases of the junction unmatched. As DNA, the CDR3 is TGTGCCAGCATAGGCGGGAGGGGGTCCTACGAGCAGTACTTC. Residues: CASIGGRGSYEQYF.

V and J are TRBV30 and TRBJ1-5; tentative D call: TRBD1 (5 bases). The CDR3 loop spans 14 amino acids. V lost 0 bases, J lost 0 bases, and 6 bases lay in between. Germline CDR1 GTSNPN, CDR2 SVGIG (reference sequence). Here the CDR3 DNA reads TGTGCCTGGAGTGTCGGACATAGCAATCAGCCCCAGCATTTT. Protein: CAWSVGHSNQPQHF.

This rearrangement joins TRBV30 to TRBJ2-5; TRBD1 is a possible D gene (6 bases). The CDR3 contains 14 residues. Looked up from germline, CDR1 is GTSNPN and CDR2 is SVGIG (reference sequence). Trimming pared 2 bases from V and 3 bases from J, leaving 13 bases between. The CDR3 DNA follows: TGTGCCTGGAGTTTTACAGGGACGGAAGAGACCCAGTACTTC. Its translation is CAWSFTGTEETQYF.

The chain recombines TRBV6-5 with TRBJ1-2; 7 bases agree with TRBD1. V was pared by 5 bases and J by 3 bases, with 6 bases of the junction left unmatched. CDR3 size: 14 residues. Germline V gives CDR1 MNHEY, CDR2 SVGAGI. The CDR3 DNA is TGTGCCAGCAGTGACAGGGATAGGGACTATGGCTACACCTTC. This translates into CASSDRDRDYGYTF.

The rearrangement joins TRBV11-1 to TRBJ2-5; TRBD2 might be the D (5 bases). The CDR3 extends over 13 amino acids. The germline gives CDR1 SGHAT, CDR2 FQDESV (reference sequence). Trimming stripped 0 bases from V and 7 bases from J, with 9 bases between. The CDR3 is CASSLAGVWTQYF. The DNA of the CDR3 is TGTGCCAGCAGCTTAGCGGGAGTTTGGACCCAGTACTTC.

This chain uses TRBV4-3 with TRBJ2-1; TRBD1 is a possible D gene (6 bases). Trimming took 3 bases from V and 9 from J, leaving 24 bases between them. Germline CDR1 LGHNA, CDR2 YSLEER. The CDR3 runs to 17 residues. The CDR3: CASSQYLRGPTMGEQFF. As DNA, the CDR3 is TGCGCCAGCAGCCAGTATCTCAGGGGTCCTACAATGGGTGAGCAGTTCTTC.

This clone was picked up a small number of times. The genes are TRBV6-1 and TRBJ2-7; 9 bases agree with TRBD1. This CDR3 is built from 16 residues. Germline trimming cut 2 bases from V and 2 bases from J; bases unmatched to any gene: 7. Germline assignment: CDR1 MNHNS and CDR2 SASEGT. The DNA of the CDR3 is TGTGCCAGCAGTGAAACGGGACAGGGTGCAACCTACGAGCAGTACTTC. Amino acids: CASSETGQGATYEQYF.

The chain has TRBV20-1 and TRBJ2-5; no reliable D call. Per germline, CDR1 DFQATT and CDR2 SNEGSKA (reference sequence). V was cut by 4 bases and J by 5 bases, with 8 bases left in between. This CDR3 is 11 amino acids long. The CDR3 loop is CSATLSETQYF. CDR3 in DNA: TGCAGTGCTACCCTATCGGAGACCCAGTACTTC.

The V and J genes are TRBV18 and TRBJ2-5; 8 nucleotides agree with TRBD2. The CDR3 totals 14 residues. Germline assignment: CDR1 KGHSH and CDR2 LQKENI. V shed 2 bases, J shed 4 bases, and the junction held 3 bases outside the gene matches. The CDR3 region has the DNA TGTGCCAGCTCACCAGGGACTAGGGGAGAGACCCAGTACTTC. It encodes CASSPGTRGETQYF.

This chain links TRBV7-3 with TRBJ2-7, with 13 bases aligning to TRBD2. The junction had 13 bases not matched to a gene; V was cut back by 4 bases and J by 7 bases. The V gene's germline CDR1 is SGHTA and CDR2 FQGTGA. This CDR3 is 17 amino acids long. Here the CDR3 DNA reads TGTGCCAGCAGCTCGAGGACTAGCGGGAGCTGGTGTCGGGAGCAGTACTTC. Translation: CASSSRTSGSWCREQYF.

V is TRBV18 and J is TRBJ1-2, with a weak D call TRBD1 (6 bases). This CDR3 contains 17 residues. CDR1 KGHSH and CDR2 LQKENI come from the germline V gene. Trimming took 3 bases from V and 2 from J, leaving 19 bases between them. This CDR3 is CASSPAEGGQVNYGYTF. The CDR3 DNA reads as TGTGCCAGCTCACCGGCCGAGGGGGGGCAAGTCAACTATGGCTACACCTTC.

This rearrangement joins TRBV6-1 to TRBJ1-2, with D possibly being TRBD1 (5 bases). The CDR3 is made up of 14 amino acids. CDR1 MNHNS and CDR2 SASEGT come from the germline V gene. The V end lost 2 bases, the J end lost 5 bases, and 12 bases lay between the germline ends. CDR3 in amino acids: CASSEPAGLYGYTF. The CDR3 region has the DNA TGTGCCAGCAGTGAACCGGCAGGGCTGTATGGCTACACCTTC.

The chain employs TRBV18 and TRBJ1-2, with TRBD1 identical over 12 bases. Trimming took 5 bases from V and 11 from J; bases not matched to a gene: 15. Germline assignment: CDR1 KGHSH and CDR2 LQKENI. CDR3 size: 16 residues. The CDR3 region has the DNA TGTGCCAGCTCATCAACCGGGACAGGGGGCGATATGTCATACACCTTC. This codes for CASSSTGTGGDMSYTF.